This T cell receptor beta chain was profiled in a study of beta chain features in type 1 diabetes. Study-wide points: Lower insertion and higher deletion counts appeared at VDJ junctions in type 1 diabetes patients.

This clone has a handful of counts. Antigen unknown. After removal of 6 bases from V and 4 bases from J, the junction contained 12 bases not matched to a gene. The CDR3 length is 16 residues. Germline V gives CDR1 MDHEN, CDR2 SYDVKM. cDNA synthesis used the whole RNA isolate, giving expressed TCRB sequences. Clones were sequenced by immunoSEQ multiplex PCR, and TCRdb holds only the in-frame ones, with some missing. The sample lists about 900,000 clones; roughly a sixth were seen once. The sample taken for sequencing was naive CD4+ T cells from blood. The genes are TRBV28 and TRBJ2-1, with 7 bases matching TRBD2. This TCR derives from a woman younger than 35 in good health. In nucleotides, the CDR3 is TGTGCCAGCAGCTTCGCGGTAGCGGGCACATACAATGAGCAGTTCTTC. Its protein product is CASSFAVAGTYNEQFF.